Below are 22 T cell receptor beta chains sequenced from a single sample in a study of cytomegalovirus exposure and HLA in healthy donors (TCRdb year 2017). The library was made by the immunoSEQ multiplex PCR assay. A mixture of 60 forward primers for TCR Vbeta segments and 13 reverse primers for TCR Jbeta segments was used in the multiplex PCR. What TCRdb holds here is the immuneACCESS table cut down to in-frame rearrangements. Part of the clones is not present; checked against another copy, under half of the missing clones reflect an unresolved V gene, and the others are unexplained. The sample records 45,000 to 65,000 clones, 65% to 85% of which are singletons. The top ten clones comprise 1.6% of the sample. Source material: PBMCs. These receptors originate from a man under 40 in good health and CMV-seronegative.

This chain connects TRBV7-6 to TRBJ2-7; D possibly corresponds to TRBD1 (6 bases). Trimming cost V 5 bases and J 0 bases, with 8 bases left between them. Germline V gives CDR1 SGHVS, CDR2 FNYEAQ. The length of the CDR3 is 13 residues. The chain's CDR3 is CASSPDSSYEQYF. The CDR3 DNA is TGTGCCAGCAGCCCGGACAGCTCCTACGAGCAGTACTTC.

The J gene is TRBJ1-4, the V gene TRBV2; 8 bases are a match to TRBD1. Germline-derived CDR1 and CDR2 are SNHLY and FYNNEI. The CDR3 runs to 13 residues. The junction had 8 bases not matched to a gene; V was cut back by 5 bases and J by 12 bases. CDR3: CASSTNRGVELFF. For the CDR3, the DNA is TGTGCCAGCAGTACAAACAGGGGGGTGGAACTGTTTTTT.

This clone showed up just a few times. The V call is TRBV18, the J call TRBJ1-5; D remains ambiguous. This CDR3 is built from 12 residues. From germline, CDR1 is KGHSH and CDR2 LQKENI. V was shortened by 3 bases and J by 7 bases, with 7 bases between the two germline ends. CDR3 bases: TGTGCCAGCTCACCGGGAGAACAGCCCCAGCATTTT. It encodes CASSPGEQPQHF.

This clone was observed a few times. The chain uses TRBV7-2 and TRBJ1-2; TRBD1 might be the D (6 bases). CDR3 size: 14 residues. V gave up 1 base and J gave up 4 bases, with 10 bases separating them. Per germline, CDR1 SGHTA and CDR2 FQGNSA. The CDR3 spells CASSLETGLYGYTF. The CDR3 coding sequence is TGTGCCAGCAGCTTAGAGACAGGACTCTATGGCTACACCTTC. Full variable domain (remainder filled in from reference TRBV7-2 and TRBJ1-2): GAGVSQSPSNKVTEKGKDVELRCDPISGHTALYWYRQSLGQGLEFLIYFQGNSAPDKSGLPSDRFSAERTGGSVSTLTIQRTQQEDSAVYLCASSLETGLYGYTFGSGTRLTVV.

The CDR3 loop reads CASSPTGSGEQYF. In nucleotides, the CDR3 is TGTGCCAGCAGCCCGACAGGGTCTGGGGAGCAGTACTTC. The V gene is TRBV28, the J gene TRBJ2-7, with 7 bases aligning to TRBD1. Germline-derived CDR1 and CDR2 are MDHEN and SYDVKM. This CDR3 region has 13 residues. V trimming: 6 bases; J trimming: 7 bases; junction bases outside the gene matches: 9. Full variable domain (missing parts from reference TRBV28 and TRBJ2-7): DVKVTQSSRYLVKRTGEKVFLECVQDMDHENMFWYRQDPGLGLRLIYFSYDVKMKEKGDIPEGYSVSREKKERFSLILESASTNQTSMYLCASSPTGSGEQYFGPGTRLTVT.

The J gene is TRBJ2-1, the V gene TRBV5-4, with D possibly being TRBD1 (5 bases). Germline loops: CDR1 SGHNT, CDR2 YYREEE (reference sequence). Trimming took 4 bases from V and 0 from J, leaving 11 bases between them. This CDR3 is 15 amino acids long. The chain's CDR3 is CASSGDSASYNEQFF. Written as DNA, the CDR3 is TGTGCCAGCAGCGGCGACAGCGCCTCCTACAATGAGCAGTTCTTC.

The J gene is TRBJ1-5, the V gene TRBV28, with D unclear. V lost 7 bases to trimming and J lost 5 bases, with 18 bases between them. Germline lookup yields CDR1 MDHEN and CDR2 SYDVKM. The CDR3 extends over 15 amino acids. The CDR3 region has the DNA TGTGCCAGCACTCCCACGAGGGCAGCTGATCAGCCCCAGCATTTT. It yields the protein CASTPTRAADQPQHF.

The CDR3 DNA is TGTGCCAGCAGAAGAGGGACTTTTAACACAGATACGCAGTATTTT. This sequence encodes CASRRGTFNTDTQYF. The rearrangement links TRBV11-3 to TRBJ2-3; D may be TRBD2 (6 bases). Germline lookup yields CDR1 SGHNT and CDR2 YENEEA. The V end lost 6 bases, the J end lost 2 bases, and 15 bases lay between the germline ends. The CDR3 has 15 residues. The full variable domain, rest sourced from reference TRBV11-3 and TRBJ2-3, is EAGVVQSPRYKIIEKKQPVAFWCNPISGHNTLYWYLQNLGQGPELLIRYENEEAVDDSQLPKDRFSAERLKGVDSTLKIQPAELGDSAVYLCASRRGTFNTDTQYFGPGTRLTVL.

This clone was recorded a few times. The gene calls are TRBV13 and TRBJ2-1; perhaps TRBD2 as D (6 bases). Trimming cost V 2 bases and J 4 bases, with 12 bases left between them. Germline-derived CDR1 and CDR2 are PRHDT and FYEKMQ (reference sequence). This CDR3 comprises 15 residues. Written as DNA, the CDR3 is TGTGCCAGCAGCTTATCGGCGGGATATTACAATGAGCAGTTCTTC. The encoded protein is CASSLSAGYYNEQFF.

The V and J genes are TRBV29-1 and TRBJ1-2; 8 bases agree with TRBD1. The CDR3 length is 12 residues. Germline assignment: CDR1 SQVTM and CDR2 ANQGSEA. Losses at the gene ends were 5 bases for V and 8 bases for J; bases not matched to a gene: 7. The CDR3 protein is CSVRGQGPGYTF. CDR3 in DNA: TGCAGCGTTCGAGGACAGGGCCCAGGCTACACCTTC. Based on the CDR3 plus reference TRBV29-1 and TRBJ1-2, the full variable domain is SAVISQKPSRDICQRGTSLTIQCQVDSQVTMMFWYRQQPGQSLTLIATANQGSEATYESGFVIDKFPISRPNLTFSTLTVSNMSPEDSSIYLCSVRGQGPGYTFGSGTRLTVV.

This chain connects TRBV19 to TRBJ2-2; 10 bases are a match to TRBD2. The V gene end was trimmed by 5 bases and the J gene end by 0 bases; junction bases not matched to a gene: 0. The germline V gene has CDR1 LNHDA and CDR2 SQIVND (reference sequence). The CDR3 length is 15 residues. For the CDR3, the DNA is TGTGCCAGTAGTGGACTAGCGGCGAACACCGGGGAGCTGTTTTTT. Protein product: CASSGLAANTGELFF.

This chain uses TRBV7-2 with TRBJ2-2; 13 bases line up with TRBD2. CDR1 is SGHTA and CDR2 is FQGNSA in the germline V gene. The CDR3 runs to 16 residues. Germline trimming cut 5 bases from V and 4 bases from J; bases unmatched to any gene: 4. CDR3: CASSRGLAGTTGELFF. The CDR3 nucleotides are TGTGCCAGCAGCCGGGGACTAGCGGGAACCACCGGGGAGCTGTTTTTT.

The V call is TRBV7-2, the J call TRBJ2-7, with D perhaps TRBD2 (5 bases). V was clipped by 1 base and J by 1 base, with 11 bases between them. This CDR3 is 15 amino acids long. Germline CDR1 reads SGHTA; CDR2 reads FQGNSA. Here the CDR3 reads CASSLGTSTSYEQYF. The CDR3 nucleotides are TGTGCCAGCAGCTTAGGGACTTCTACGTCCTACGAGCAGTACTTC.

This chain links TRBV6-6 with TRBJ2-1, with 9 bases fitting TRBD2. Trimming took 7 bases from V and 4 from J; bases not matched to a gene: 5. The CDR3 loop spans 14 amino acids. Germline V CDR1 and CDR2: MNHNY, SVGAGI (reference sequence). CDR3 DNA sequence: TGTGCCAGCACTCGGACTAGCGCTTACAATGAGCAGTTCTTC. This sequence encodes CASTRTSAYNEQFF.

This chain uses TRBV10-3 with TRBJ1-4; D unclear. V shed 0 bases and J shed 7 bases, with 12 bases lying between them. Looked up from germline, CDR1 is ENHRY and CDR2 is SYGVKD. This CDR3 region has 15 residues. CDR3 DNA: TGTGCCATCAGTGAGTCCGGCGGGCTGGCTGAAAAACTGTTTTTT. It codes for CAISESGGLAEKLFF.

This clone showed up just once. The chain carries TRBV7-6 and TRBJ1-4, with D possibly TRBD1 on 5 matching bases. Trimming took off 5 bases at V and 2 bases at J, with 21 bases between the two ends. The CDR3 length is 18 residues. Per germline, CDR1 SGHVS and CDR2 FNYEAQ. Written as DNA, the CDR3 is TGTGCCAGCAGCCCATATTATGGGGGACTAAGCACTAATGAAAAACTGTTTTTT. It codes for CASSPYYGGLSTNEKLFF.

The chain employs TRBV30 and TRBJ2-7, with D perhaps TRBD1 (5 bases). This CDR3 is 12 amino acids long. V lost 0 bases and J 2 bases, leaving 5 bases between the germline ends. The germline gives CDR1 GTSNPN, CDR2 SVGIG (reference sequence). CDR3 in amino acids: CAWSVGAYEQYF. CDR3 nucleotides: TGTGCCTGGAGTGTAGGGGCCTACGAGCAGTACTTC.

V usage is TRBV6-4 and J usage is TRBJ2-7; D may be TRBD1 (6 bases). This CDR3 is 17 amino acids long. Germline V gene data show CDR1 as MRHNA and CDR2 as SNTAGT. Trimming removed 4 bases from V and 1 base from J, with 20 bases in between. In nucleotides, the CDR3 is TGTGCCAGCAGTGTCCCGGCCAGTCTACAGGGATCCTACGAGCAGTACTTC. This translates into CASSVPASLQGSYEQYF.

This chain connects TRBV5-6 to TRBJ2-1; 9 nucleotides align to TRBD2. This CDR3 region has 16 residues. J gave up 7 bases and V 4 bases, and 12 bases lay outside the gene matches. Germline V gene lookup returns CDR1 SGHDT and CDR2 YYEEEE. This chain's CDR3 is CASSETMTSGSNEQFF. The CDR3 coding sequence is TGTGCCAGCAGCGAGACCATGACTAGCGGTTCGAATGAGCAGTTCTTC.

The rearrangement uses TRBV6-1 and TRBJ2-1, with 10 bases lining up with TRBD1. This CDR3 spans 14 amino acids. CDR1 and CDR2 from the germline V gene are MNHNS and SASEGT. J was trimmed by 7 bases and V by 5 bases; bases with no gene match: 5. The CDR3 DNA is TGTGCCAGCAGTCCGGGACAGGGGTGGAATGAGCAGTTCTTC. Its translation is CASSPGQGWNEQFF.

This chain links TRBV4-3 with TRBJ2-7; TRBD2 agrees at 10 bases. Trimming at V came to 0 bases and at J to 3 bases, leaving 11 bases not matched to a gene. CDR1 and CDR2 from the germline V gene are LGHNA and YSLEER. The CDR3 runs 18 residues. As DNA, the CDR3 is TGCGCCAGCAGCCAAGATGCTAGCGGGAGATACACCCTCTACGAGCAGTACTTC. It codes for CASSQDASGRYTLYEQYF.

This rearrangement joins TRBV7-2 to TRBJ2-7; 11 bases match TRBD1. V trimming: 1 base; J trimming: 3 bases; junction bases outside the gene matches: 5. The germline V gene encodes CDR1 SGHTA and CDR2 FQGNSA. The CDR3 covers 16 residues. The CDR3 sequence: CASSLGAGTGGYEQYF. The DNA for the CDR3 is TGTGCCAGCAGCTTAGGGGCCGGGACAGGGGGCTACGAGCAGTACTTC. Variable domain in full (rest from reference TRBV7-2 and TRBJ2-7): GAGVSQSPSNKVTEKGKDVELRCDPISGHTALYWYRQSLGQGLEFLIYFQGNSAPDKSGLPSDRFSAERTGGSVSTLTIQRTQQEDSAVYLCASSLGAGTGGYEQYFGPGTRLTVT.